The text below deals with one T cell receptor beta chain. Antigen: not known. The table came from immunoSEQ multiplex PCR; TCRdb's copy has only in-frame clones and leaves some out. Of 440,000 or so clones listed, about nine tenths are singletons. The data originate from a study of Ad26.COV2.S vaccination and SARS-CoV-2 variants. Study information: Doses of Ad26.COV2.S were injected into muscle once or twice, 56 days apart.

Indicated treatment: around 19 received Ad26.COV2.S at low or high dose, single or two shots; several received placebo; per-sample allocation not given. It was on day 63 after the first vaccine or placebo injection that samples were taken. General study points: Overall T cell responses may have been underestimated by the analyses of TCR breadth and depth.

The V end lost 0 bases, the J end lost 2 bases, and 11 bases lay between the germline ends. Germline CDR1 and CDR2: MNHEY and SMNVEV (reference sequence). The CDR3 contains 15 residues. The starting material was peripheral blood, obtained in a trial of Ad26.COV2.S vaccine versus placebo. V gene TRBV27 combines with J gene TRBJ2-7; D not certain. The clonotype originates from a person aged 18-65 years who received the Ad26.COV2.S COVID-19 vaccine or a placebo. The CDR3 DNA follows: TGTGCCAGCAGTTTATCTGGTGGAATCACCTACGAGCAGTACTTC. This sequence encodes CASSLSGGITYEQYF.